Listed here are 24 T cell receptor beta chains from one sample, sequenced in a study of T-cell reconstitution after alpha-beta-depleted transplantation in children. Preparation of the TCRbeta library involved a method that used unique molecular identifiers. One entry per CDR3 protein, called by TCRdb with MiXCR from the PCR reads. The repertoire holds 300,000 or so distinct CDR3 sequences, with about 10% as singletons. Sequenced material: PBMCs from the stem cell graft donor, taken from the stem cell graft. The origin of the receptors is a human donor who donated a stem cell graft to a child with SCID.

This clonotype has only a few counts. The chain uses TRBV7-2 and TRBJ2-1; 7 nucleotides agree with TRBD2. This CDR3 comprises 17 residues. The germline CDR1 and CDR2 sequences are SGHTA and FQGNSA. V lost 2 bases and J lost 6; bases outside the gene matches: 13. The CDR3 sequence: CASSLSIGGGGGNEQFF. As DNA, the CDR3 is TGTGCCAGCAGCTTAAGTATTGGTGGCGGGGGTGGCAATGAGCAGTTCTTC.

This clonotype was observed many times. This chain links TRBV6-6 with TRBJ1-1; maybe TRBD1 (5 bases). The ends were cut back, 7 bases at V and 5 bases at J, with 14 bases in the middle. This CDR3 contains 13 residues. Germline-derived CDR1 and CDR2 are MNHNY and SVGAGI (reference sequence). The CDR3 is CASMVGTQTEAFF. The CDR3 nucleotides are TGTGCCAGCATGGTAGGGACCCAAACTGAAGCTTTCTTT.

This clonotype is labeled as medium-sized. The rearrangement uses TRBV12-3 or TRBV12-4 and TRBJ1-1, with D possibly being TRBD1 (5 bases). Trimming removed 7 bases from V and 1 base from J, with 13 bases in between. This CDR3 has 14 residues. Here the CDR3 reads CASTGTPKNTEAFF. DNA for the CDR3: TGTGCCAGCACCGGGACGCCGAAGAACACTGAAGCTTTCTTT.

The CDR3 DNA sequence: TGTGCCAGCATGCCCACAGGGACGACTAATGAAAAACTGTTTTTT. Encoded protein: CASMPTGTTNEKLFF. J is TRBJ1-4 and V is TRBV12-3 or TRBV12-4; TRBD1 might be the D (6 bases). V lost 7 bases to trimming and J lost 2 bases, with 14 bases between them. CDR3 size: 15 residues.

In nucleotides, the CDR3 is TGCAGTGCTAGTGAGTTCCGGGACATCGAGCAGTTCTTC. Translation gives CSASEFRDIEQFF. This chain joins TRBV20-1 and TRBJ2-1, with D perhaps TRBD1 (6 bases). Germline V gene data show CDR1 as DFQATT and CDR2 as SNEGSKA (reference sequence). V was pared by 3 bases and J by 10 bases, with 16 bases between. This CDR3 has 13 amino acids.

CDR3 loop: CASSQRQARYGYTF. The CDR3 nucleotides are TGTGCCAGCAGCCAGCGTCAGGCCCGATATGGCTACACCTTC. The chain carries TRBV6-2 or TRBV6-3 and TRBJ1-2; D is unresolved. Trimming removed 6 bases from V and 5 bases from J, with 16 bases in between. The CDR3 has 14 amino acids. Germline assignment: CDR1 MNHEY and CDR2 SVGEGT.

The genes are TRBV19 and TRBJ2-2; D perhaps matches TRBD2 (6 bases). The CDR3 has 15 residues. Germline CDR1 is LNHDA and CDR2 is SQIVND (reference sequence). V lost 7 bases, J lost 4 bases, and 16 bases lay in between. CDR3 region: CASTLMEGTTGELFF. The CDR3, as DNA: TGTGCCAGTACCCTGATGGAGGGGACCACCGGGGAGCTGTTTTTT.

This clonotype was counted many times. The V gene is TRBV12-3 or TRBV12-4, the J gene TRBJ1-1; TRBD1 might be the D (5 bases). Trimming removed 7 bases from V and 10 bases from J, with 19 bases in between. This CDR3 region has 13 residues. CDR3 nucleotide sequence: TGTGCCAGCACTATCCCGGGGAGGGACCCAGCTTTCTTT. This translates into CASTIPGRDPAFF.

This clonotype was counted a few times. The chain recombines TRBV5-1 with TRBJ1-1; perhaps TRBD1 as D (6 bases). Germline V gene lookup returns CDR1 SGHRS and CDR2 YFSETQ. This CDR3 has 14 amino acids. Deletions cut 5 bases from V and 2 bases from J, with 13 bases between. CDR3 coding DNA: TGCGCCAGCAGTTTCAGGGGCACAAACACTGAAGCTTTCTTT. Encoded protein: CASSFRGTNTEAFF.

This clonotype showed up just a few times. The CDR3, as DNA: TGCAGTGTTATGTTAGCAAATCAGCCCCAGCATTTT. It codes for CSVMLANQPQHF. This chain joins TRBV20-1 and TRBJ1-5; D unclear. Trimming left V 7 bases short and J 4 bases short, with 11 bases between. The CDR3 spans 12 residues. Germline V gives CDR1 DFQATT, CDR2 SNEGSKA (reference sequence).

This clonotype was detected only a few times. V usage is TRBV9 and J usage is TRBJ1-3; D unclear. Per the germline V gene, CDR1 is SGDLS and CDR2 is YYNGEE. This CDR3 is built from 16 residues. V lost 0 bases and J lost 2, with 12 bases in between. DNA of the CDR3: TGTGCCAGCAGCGTAGACCTTAGTTTGGCTGGAAACACCATATATTTT. It encodes CASSVDLSLAGNTIYF.

This clonotype came up a few times. This rearrangement joins TRBV27 to TRBJ1-6; 10 nucleotides line up with TRBD1. V was clipped by 6 bases and J by 10 bases; unmatched bases: 9. In germline, CDR1 is MNHEY, CDR2 SMNVEV (reference sequence). There are 15 residues in the CDR3. CDR3 sequence (DNA): TGTGCCAGCAGCCCGACGGGACAGGGGAACTCACCCCTCCACTTT. Protein sequence: CASSPTGQGNSPLHF.

This clonotype was counted only a few times. This chain connects TRBV27 to TRBJ2-5, with D possibly matching TRBD2 (7 bases). The CDR3 extends over 18 amino acids. In germline, CDR1 is MNHEY, CDR2 SMNVEV (reference sequence). V was pared by 6 bases and J by 7 bases, with 30 bases between. CDR3 sequence reads: CASSVKGGVASILGTQYF. For the CDR3, the DNA is TGTGCCAGCAGCGTAAAAGGGGGGGTGGCCTCCATTCTGGGGACCCAGTACTTC.

At least ten counts were recorded for this clonotype. The chain couples TRBV25-1 to TRBJ2-1, with D maybe TRBD2 (5 bases). This CDR3 contains 12 residues. The V end lost 5 bases, the J end lost 6 bases, and 8 bases lay between the germline ends. Germline loops: CDR1 MGHDK, CDR2 SYGVNS. Here the CDR3 reads CASSPSGNEQFF. Here the CDR3 DNA reads TGTGCCAGCAGTCCAAGCGGCAATGAGCAGTTCTTC.

This clonotype was observed a few times. The chain recombines TRBV3-1 with TRBJ2-1, with 8 bases fitting TRBD2. Germline values: CDR1 LGHDT, CDR2 YNNKEL (reference sequence). CDR3 length equals 16 residues. V shed 3 bases, J shed 5 bases, and the junction held 9 bases outside the gene matches. The CDR3 coding sequence is TGTGCCAGCAGCCACAACCCGGGACTAGGTAACAATGAGCAGTTCTTC. It yields the protein CASSHNPGLGNNEQFF.

The chain is built from TRBV11-2 and TRBJ2-7; the match to TRBD1 covers 7 bases. The CDR3 has 15 residues. The J segment lost 2 bases and the V segment lost 3 bases, leaving 7 bases of the junction unmatched. From germline, CDR1 is SGHAT and CDR2 FQNNGV. CDR3 loop: CASSLVARGTYEQYF. The CDR3 coding sequence is TGTGCCAGCAGCTTGGTGGCCAGGGGGACCTACGAGCAGTACTTC.

This clonotype occurred many times. This sequence joins TRBV10-1 and TRBJ2-3, with D perhaps TRBD2 (6 bases). CDR1 is WNHNN, CDR2 SYGVQD, per germline (reference sequence). The CDR3 length is 18 residues. V lost 0 bases to trimming and J lost 5 bases, with 21 bases between them. The CDR3 spells CASSESRISGPRVDTQYF. CDR3 bases: TGCGCCAGCAGTGAGTCCCGCATTAGCGGACCCAGGGTAGATACGCAGTATTTT.

This clonotype occurred many times. J is TRBJ2-1 and V is TRBV14, with 10 bases lining up with TRBD2. CDR1 and CDR2 (germline): SGHDN, FVKESK. The CDR3 runs to 15 residues. V lost 4 bases, J lost 6 bases, and 6 bases stayed unmatched. CDR3 sequence: CASSPSGGAPNEQFF. In DNA form, the CDR3 reads TGTGCCAGCAGCCCCAGCGGGGGGGCCCCCAATGAGCAGTTCTTC.

This clonotype has a handful of counts. This chain uses TRBV7-9 with TRBJ1-2; TRBD1 matches at 8 bases. V shed 0 bases, J shed 4 bases, and the junction held 7 bases outside the gene matches. CDR3 size: 16 residues. CDR1 is SEHNR and CDR2 is FQNEAQ in the germline V gene (reference sequence). CDR3 region: CASSLALAGGGYGYTF. In DNA form, the CDR3 reads TGTGCCAGCAGCTTAGCCCTGGCAGGGGGCGGCTATGGCTACACCTTC.

This clonotype came up many times. V and J are TRBV3-1 and TRBJ1-2; no reliable D call. Germline CDR1 is LGHDT and CDR2 is YNNKEL (reference sequence). The CDR3 is 12 residues long. Between the trimmed V and J ends, which lost 1 base and 8 bases, there was a span of 8 bases. The chain's CDR3 is CASSQGTGGYTF. CDR3 bases: TGTGCCAGCAGCCAAGGAACGGGGGGCTACACCTTC.

V usage is TRBV29-1 and J usage is TRBJ2-7, with D perhaps being TRBD1 or TRBD2 (6 bases each). There are 12 residues in the CDR3. Germline V CDR1 and CDR2: SQVTM, ANQGSEA. V was cut by 4 bases and J by 4 bases, with 11 bases left in between. This CDR3 reads CSVGQAGYEQYF. DNA of the CDR3: TGCAGCGTTGGACAGGCGGGGTACGAGCAGTACTTC.

This clonotype was counted only a few times. The chain is built from TRBV12-3 or TRBV12-4 and TRBJ2-7; 9 nucleotides agree with TRBD2. The CDR3 runs to 16 residues. Losses at the gene ends were 5 bases for V and 0 bases for J; bases not matched to a gene: 8. CDR3 DNA sequence: TGTGCCAGCAGTACAGAGCGGGGGGCTAGCTCCTACGAGCAGTACTTC. Translated: CASSTERGASSYEQYF.

The genes are TRBV5-1 and TRBJ2-1; tentatively, D is TRBD2 (5 bases). The CDR3 is made up of 12 amino acids. V gave up 4 bases and J gave up 9 bases, with 11 bases separating them. Germline CDR1 reads SGHRS; CDR2 reads YFSETQ. CDR3: CASSPISAEQFF. CDR3 DNA: TGCGCCAGCAGCCCCATTAGCGCTGAGCAGTTCTTC.

This clonotype appeared many times. The rearrangement links TRBV12-3 or TRBV12-4 to TRBJ1-1; TRBD1 agrees at 8 bases. This CDR3 is built from 14 residues. Trimming cost V 6 bases and J 7 bases; bases outside gene matches: 10. The CDR3 spells CASSDPSGGSEAFF. The CDR3 coding sequence is TGTGCCAGCAGCGACCCATCAGGGGGCAGTGAAGCTTTCTTT.